This T cell receptor beta chain appears in the sequencing data of a study of cytomegalovirus exposure and HLA in healthy donors. The method was immunoSEQ multiplex PCR; TCRdb's version includes in-frame clones alone and lacks a portion of them. The data contain under 80,000 clones, roughly nine tenths of them singletons. The CDR3 spans 17 residues. V was pared by 2 bases and J by 4 bases, with 10 bases of the junction left unmatched. CDR1 MDHEN and CDR2 SYDVKM come from the germline V gene. The receptor was isolated from a woman aged 18-35 years in good health and CMV-seronegative. The sequenced material came from PBMCs. The chain couples TRBV28 to TRBJ1-3; 8 bases fit TRBD1. The CDR3, as DNA: TGTGCCAGCAGTTTAGGGGACAGGAACTTGGGGGGAAACACCATATATTTT. Translation gives CASSLGDRNLGGNTIYF.